One sample yielded the 14 T cell receptor beta chains listed below, sequenced in a study of shared clonotypes between healthy human individuals. This table comes from immunoSEQ multiplex PCR, and its TCRdb copy is limited to in-frame clones, with some not included. The table shows hundreds of thousands of clones, with 90% to 97% occurring only once. CD8 cells classed as naive were CD45RO-negative and positively selected for CCR7, excluding terminally differentiated effector memory CD45RA+ cells. The sample taken for sequencing was naive CD8+ T cells sorted from blood. The source of these receptors is a woman aged 25-40 years in good health.

J is TRBJ2-7 and V is TRBV7-9, with D maybe TRBD2 (6 bases). This CDR3 has 16 residues. The germline CDR1 and CDR2 sequences are SEHNR and FQNEAQ (reference sequence). Trimming cost V 8 bases and J 4 bases, with 24 bases left between them. In nucleotides, the CDR3 is TGTGCCAGCGCCCCCCCAGACGGCGGGAAAACATACGAGCAGTACTTC. Its translation is CASAPPDGGKTYEQYF.

V and J are TRBV4-2 and TRBJ2-1; unclear D gene. Germline-derived CDR1 and CDR2 are LGHNA and YNFKEQ. Trimming pared 4 bases from V and 5 bases from J, leaving 6 bases between. This CDR3 comprises 12 residues. The chain's CDR3 is CASSLGDNEQFF. CDR3 sequence (DNA): TGTGCCAGCAGCCTTGGAGACAATGAGCAGTTCTTC.

V and J are TRBV29-1 and TRBJ2-3; the D is unclear. V shed 4 bases and J shed 13 bases, with 12 bases lying between them. Per germline, CDR1 SQVTM and CDR2 ANQGSEA. This CDR3 comprises 10 residues. CDR3 nucleotide sequence: TGCAGCGTTGGACCCAGTGAAGAGTATTTT. Protein: CSVGPSEEYF.

On this clone: Other DNA sequences within the sample encode an identical CDR3. The V call is TRBV29-1, the J call TRBJ2-1; 13 bases fit TRBD2. The CDR3 contains 13 residues. V lost 6 bases and J lost 8; bases outside the gene matches: 4. The germline V gene has CDR1 SQVTM and CDR2 ANQGSEA. CDR3 DNA: TGCAGCGTAGGACTAGCGGGAGTAGATGAGCAGTTCTTC. This codes for CSVGLAGVDEQFF.

Only one count was recorded for this clone. This chain links TRBV5-4 with TRBJ1-1; D ambiguous. Trimming took off 3 bases at V and 4 bases at J, with 7 bases between the two ends. This CDR3 spans 12 amino acids. CDR1 and CDR2 from the germline V gene are SGHNT and YYREEE (reference sequence). CDR3 DNA: TGTGCCAGCAGCTCTACGAGCACTGAAGCTTTCTTT. Protein product: CASSSTSTEAFF.

The chain couples TRBV6-1 to TRBJ2-6; no clear D. V lost 7 bases and J 0 bases, leaving 7 bases between the germline ends. In germline, CDR1 is MNHNS, CDR2 SASEGT. The CDR3 totals 14 residues. CDR3 amino acids: CASMGSSGANVLTF. In DNA, the CDR3 is TGTGCCAGCATGGGTAGCTCTGGGGCCAACGTCCTGACTTTC.

This rearrangement joins TRBV9 to TRBJ2-3; 7 bases match TRBD1. CDR3 length equals 14 residues. Germline V gene data show CDR1 as SGDLS and CDR2 as YYNGEE. Trimming took 0 bases from V and 6 from J; bases not matched to a gene: 4. CDR3 sequence (DNA): TGTGCCAGCAGCGTAGAGGGGGCCCTTGATACGCAGTATTTT. Amino acid sequence: CASSVEGALDTQYF.

The rearrangement joins TRBV11-2 to TRBJ2-1, with a possible D match to TRBD2 (5 bases). The V end lost 0 bases, the J end lost 8 bases, and 20 bases lay between the germline ends. The germline gives CDR1 SGHAT, CDR2 FQNNGV. This CDR3 is 17 amino acids long. CDR3 protein: CASSLDWMKRDGDEQFF. The CDR3 DNA follows: TGTGCCAGCAGCTTAGATTGGATGAAGAGGGATGGGGATGAGCAGTTCTTC.

This chain connects TRBV6-4 to TRBJ1-1; 9 nucleotides match TRBD1. Germline CDR1 MRHNA, CDR2 SNTAGT. Unmatched junction bases numbered 23, after V lost 2 bases and J lost 1 base. CDR3 size: 22 residues. The CDR3 loop reads CASSDPFLGQGTKGTWNTEAFF. The CDR3 DNA is TGTGCCAGCAGTGACCCCTTTCTGGGACAGGGCACGAAGGGCACGTGGAACACTGAAGCTTTCTTT.

The chain joins TRBV5-8 to TRBJ1-4; D might be TRBD1 (5 bases). The V gene lost 6 bases and the J gene lost 0 bases, with 18 bases spanning the gap. There are 17 residues in the CDR3. Per germline, CDR1 SGHTS and CDR2 YDEGEE. The CDR3 DNA is TGTGCCAGCAACTGGGCGGCGAGGGGTTCAACTAATGAAAAACTGTTTTTT. Translating gives CASNWAARGSTNEKLFF.

V usage is TRBV28 and J usage is TRBJ2-7; either TRBD1 or TRBD2 may fit D (5 bases each). The CDR3 has 18 residues. CDR1 is MDHEN, CDR2 SYDVKM, per germline. Trimming cost V 4 bases and J 1 base, with 23 bases left between them. The CDR3 sequence: CASSSHNGGVPSSYEQYF. The CDR3 coding sequence is TGTGCCAGCAGTTCTCACAATGGGGGAGTACCCAGTTCCTACGAGCAGTACTTC.

The chain uses TRBV27 and TRBJ1-5; D uncertain. CDR3 length equals 15 residues. Germline V CDR1 and CDR2: MNHEY, SMNVEV (reference sequence). Trimming removed 7 bases at V and 2 bases at J, with 15 bases between. The CDR3 is CASKPQNSGNQPQHF. DNA of the CDR3: TGTGCCAGCAAGCCCCAAAACAGTGGCAATCAGCCCCAGCATTTT.

J is TRBJ2-7 and V is TRBV10-2; D is uncertain. V lost 0 bases to trimming and J lost 0 bases, with 9 bases between them. The CDR3 loop spans 15 amino acids. Germline assignment: CDR1 WSHSY and CDR2 SAAADI. CDR3 residues: CASSESRVSSYEQYF. The CDR3 DNA is TGCGCCAGCAGTGAGTCACGGGTCAGCTCCTACGAGCAGTACTTC.

V usage is TRBV28 and J usage is TRBJ2-7, with 7 bases aligning to TRBD1. This CDR3 has 19 residues. V lost 3 bases and J lost 3; bases outside the gene matches: 20. CDR1 and CDR2 (germline): MDHEN, SYDVKM. CDR3 coding DNA: TGTGCCAGCAGTTTGCCACTCTTCCAACAGGGGTTTGGCGGCTACGAGCAGTACTTC. It specifies CASSLPLFQQGFGGYEQYF.